These 26 T cell receptor beta chains were all obtained from the same sample, sequenced in a study of OX40 agonist ivuxolimab in advanced cancers. The repertoire was sequenced with immunoSEQ multiplex PCR; TCRdb's copy has only in-frame clones and lacks some. The table shows about 82,000 clones, with about 86% occurring only once. Sequencing used CD4+ or CD8+ T cells sorted from blood, obtained in a trial of the OX40 agonist ivuxolimab. These receptors came from an adult with an advanced solid tumor such as melanoma, head and neck, liver or kidney cancer.

The genes are TRBV19 and TRBJ1-1; no clear D. The CDR3 spans 16 residues. Trimming stripped 5 bases from V and 8 bases from J, with 24 bases between. Germline CDR1 is LNHDA and CDR2 is SQIVND (reference sequence). Here the CDR3 reads CASSPTGGWRSLEAFF. CDR3 nucleotides: TGTGCCAGTAGTCCGACCGGTGGCTGGAGGTCCTTAGAAGCTTTCTTT.

V usage is TRBV10-3 and J usage is TRBJ2-1; TRBD2 aligns across 7 bases. This CDR3 contains 15 residues. J was trimmed by 5 bases and V by 0 bases; bases with no gene match: 4. Germline-derived CDR1 and CDR2 are ENHRY and SYGVKD. CDR3 in amino acids: CAISESERGDNEQFF. The CDR3 DNA follows: TGTGCCATCAGTGAGTCAGAGCGGGGCGACAATGAGCAGTTCTTC.

This clone was observed a single time. The chain employs TRBV5-1 and TRBJ1-2, with D hard to call. Trimming removed 1 base from V and 8 bases from J, with 18 bases in between. CDR1 is SGHRS and CDR2 is YFSETQ in the germline V gene. The CDR3 spans 15 residues. CDR3 sequence reads: CASSLIPTGKRGYTF. Written as DNA, the CDR3 is TGCGCCAGCAGCTTGATCCCCACGGGGAAGAGGGGCTACACCTTC.

DNA of the CDR3: TGTGCCAGCTCCGTACAGGGGACCGGGGAGCTGTTTTTT. It translates to CASSVQGTGELFF. The chain couples TRBV5-5 to TRBJ2-2; 7 bases match TRBD1. The CDR3 covers 13 residues. V shed 7 bases, J shed 5 bases, and the junction held 5 bases outside the gene matches. Germline V gene sequence: CDR1 SGHKS, CDR2 YYEKEE (reference sequence).

The chain couples TRBV18 to TRBJ1-2; TRBD1 is a possible D gene (6 bases). Trimming stripped 2 bases from V and 5 bases from J, with 15 bases between. The CDR3 is 15 residues long. CDR1 is KGHSH and CDR2 is LQKENI in the germline V gene. CDR3 sequence reads: CASSPAGGFWYGYTF. CDR3 DNA sequence: TGTGCCAGCTCACCAGCCGGGGGCTTTTGGTATGGCTACACCTTC.

Here the CDR3 reads CASSLAGDTTEAFF. CDR3 nucleotide sequence: TGTGCCAGCAGCTTAGCCGGGGACACCACTGAAGCTTTCTTT. V usage is TRBV7-2 and J usage is TRBJ1-1; D might be TRBD1 (6 bases). The germline V gene encodes CDR1 SGHTA and CDR2 FQGNSA. Trimming removed 0 bases at V and 4 bases at J, with 9 bases between. The CDR3 covers 14 residues.

The chain joins TRBV11-2 to TRBJ2-1, with TRBD1 identical over 11 bases. V was pared by 4 bases and J by 7 bases, with 6 bases of the junction left unmatched. CDR1 is SGHAT, CDR2 FQNNGV, per germline. This CDR3 region has 15 residues. For the CDR3, the DNA is TGTGCCAGCAGCTCGCACGGACAGGGGGCAAATGAGCAGTTCTTC. This codes for CASSSHGQGANEQFF. The full variable domain, in which reference TRBV11-2 and TRBJ2-1 provide the parts outside the CDR3, is EAGVAQSPRYKIIEKRQSVAFWCNPISGHATLYWYQQILGQGPKLLIQFQNNGVVDDSQLPKDRFSAERLKGVDSTLKIQPAKLEDSAVYLCASSSHGQGANEQFFGPGTRLTVL.

V and J are TRBV6-1 and TRBJ1-1; the D gene is possibly TRBD1 (6 bases). Trimming left V 7 bases short and J 3 bases short, with 18 bases between. Germline lookup yields CDR1 MNHNS and CDR2 SASEGT. This CDR3 contains 15 residues. DNA for the CDR3: TGTGCCAGCACTATTATGGGACACTTTGACACTGAAGCTTTCTTT. This translates into CASTIMGHFDTEAFF.

CDR3 in DNA: TGTGCCAGCAGCTTCGACAGGGTCGGGGAGCTGTTTTTT. The encoded protein is CASSFDRVGELFF. The chain has TRBV11-2 and TRBJ2-2; TRBD1 matches at 7 bases. The CDR3 is 13 amino acids. The junction had 2 bases not matched to a gene; V was cut back by 3 bases and J by 7 bases. Germline CDR1 is SGHAT and CDR2 is FQNNGV.

The rearrangement joins TRBV7-2 to TRBJ1-3; D unresolved. Germline CDR1 is SGHTA and CDR2 is FQGNSA. Trimming shortened V by 1 base and J by 1 base, and 8 bases separated the two germline ends. The CDR3 covers 15 residues. Written as DNA, the CDR3 is TGTGCCAGCAGCTTAGATTCGGGGTCTGGAAACACCATATATTTT. Encoded protein: CASSLDSGSGNTIYF.

The chain couples TRBV11-1 to TRBJ2-2, with 11 bases lining up with TRBD1. Germline lookup yields CDR1 SGHAT and CDR2 FQDESV (reference sequence). This CDR3 has 15 residues. The junction had 4 bases not matched to a gene; V was cut back by 5 bases and J by 5 bases. The DNA of the CDR3 is TGTGCCAGCAGCCAGGACAGGGGGCGTACCGGGGAGCTGTTTTTT. The encoded protein is CASSQDRGRTGELFF. Based on the CDR3 plus reference TRBV11-1 and TRBJ2-2, the full variable domain is EAEVAQSPRYKITEKSQAVAFWCDPISGHATLYWYRQILGQGPELLVQFQDESVVDDSQLPKDRFSAERLKGVDSTLKIQPAELGDSAMYLCASSQDRGRTGELFFGEGSRLTVL.

V and J are TRBV27 and TRBJ2-7; 11 positions agree with TRBD2. Germline V gene sequence: CDR1 MNHEY, CDR2 SMNVEV (reference sequence). There are 18 residues in the CDR3. The V and J ends lost 0 bases and 3 bases, in that order; junction bases with no gene match: 10. The CDR3 DNA follows: TGTGCCAGCAGTTTATCGATGACACTAGCGGGAGCATACTACGAGCAGTACTTC. This gives the protein CASSLSMTLAGAYYEQYF.

This chain uses TRBV27 with TRBJ2-3, with 13 positions matching TRBD2. The CDR3 spans 19 residues. Looked up from germline, CDR1 is MNHEY and CDR2 is SMNVEV (reference sequence). With V trimmed by 6 bases and J by 0 bases, 12 bases remained unmatched. The CDR3 loop is CASRGLAGVWSPSTDTQYF. Here the CDR3 DNA reads TGTGCCAGCAGAGGACTAGCGGGAGTGTGGTCCCCTAGCACAGATACGCAGTATTTT.

This chain connects TRBV7-2 to TRBJ2-1; 9 bases line up with TRBD2. From germline, CDR1 is SGHTA and CDR2 FQGNSA. This CDR3 contains 16 residues. The J segment lost 4 bases and the V segment lost 2 bases, leaving 6 bases of the junction unmatched. CDR3 in amino acids: CASSLFSGSNYNEQFF. The CDR3 bases are TGTGCCAGCAGCTTATTTAGCGGGAGTAATTACAATGAGCAGTTCTTC.

V gene TRBV5-4 combines with J gene TRBJ1-2, with TRBD1 identical over 7 bases. Germline assignment: CDR1 SGHNT and CDR2 YYREEE (reference sequence). V was clipped by 1 base and J by 2 bases; unmatched bases: 2. There are 14 residues in the CDR3. DNA for the CDR3: TGTGCCAGCAGCTTGACAGGGGCCAACTATGGCTACACCTTC. This sequence encodes CASSLTGANYGYTF. Full variable domain (rest looked up from reference TRBV5-4 and TRBJ1-2): ETGVTQSPTHLIKTRGQQVTLRCSSQSGHNTVSWYQQALGQGPQFIFQYYREEENGRGNFPPRFSGLQFPNYSSELNVNALELDDSALYLCASSLTGANYGYTFGSGTRLTVV.

The rearrangement links TRBV5-4 to TRBJ2-7, with TRBD1 matching 10 bases. With 2 bases clipped from V and 5 bases from J, the junction kept 4 bases outside the gene matches. The germline V gene encodes CDR1 SGHNT and CDR2 YYREEE (reference sequence). This CDR3 has 14 amino acids. The DNA of the CDR3 is TGTGCCAGCAGCTTTGGGACAGGGGATGACGAGCAGTACTTC. Encoded protein: CASSFGTGDDEQYF.

CDR3 in amino acids: CASSYDRGNQPQHF. The CDR3 bases are TGTGCCAGCAGTTACGACAGGGGCAATCAGCCCCAGCATTTT. V and J are TRBV6-6 and TRBJ1-5; 7 nucleotides match TRBD1. The CDR3 is 14 amino acids. Germline CDR1 is MNHNY and CDR2 is SVGAGI (reference sequence). V lost 2 bases and J lost 2; bases outside the gene matches: 0.

Only one count was recorded for this clone. The CDR3 region is CAWSGRGGDTQYF. CDR3 DNA sequence: TGTGCCTGGAGTGGCCGCGGGGGAGATACGCAGTATTTT. J is TRBJ2-3 and V is TRBV30; 7 bases fit TRBD2. The CDR3 contains 13 residues. Trimming removed 1 base from V and 5 bases from J; junction bases left unmatched: 3. Germline V gene data show CDR1 as GTSNPN and CDR2 as SVGIG (reference sequence).

The chain links TRBV6-5 to TRBJ2-2; no clear D gene. This CDR3 region has 14 residues. The ends were cut back, 2 bases at V and 1 base at J, with 5 bases in the middle. In germline, CDR1 is MNHEY, CDR2 SVGAGI. The CDR3 DNA reads as TGTGCCAGCAGTTACGGCGGGAACACCGGGGAGCTGTTTTTT. Its protein is CASSYGGNTGELFF.

V and J are TRBV29-1 and TRBJ2-7; possibly TRBD1 or TRBD2 for D (6 bases each). This CDR3 has 13 amino acids. Germline V gene lookup returns CDR1 SQVTM and CDR2 ANQGSEA. Trimming removed 4 bases at V and 2 bases at J, with 12 bases between. CDR3 sequence (DNA): TGCAGCGTTGGGCGGGACAATGCCTACGAGCAGTACTTC. This encodes CSVGRDNAYEQYF.

This clone was counted a few times. The genes are TRBV30 and TRBJ1-2; 7 bases are shared with TRBD1. V lost 2 bases to trimming and J lost 7 bases; unmatched junction nucleotides: 10. CDR1 and CDR2 from the germline V gene are GTSNPN and SVGIG (reference sequence). This CDR3 contains 14 residues. The CDR3 loop is CAWSTPQQGIGYTF. CDR3 coding DNA: TGTGCCTGGAGTACGCCCCAACAGGGGATTGGCTACACCTTC.

The rearrangement links TRBV7-9 to TRBJ2-5, with 7 nucleotides matching TRBD2. The CDR3 loop spans 16 amino acids. Unmatched junction bases numbered 15, after V lost 3 bases and J lost 8 bases. The germline V gene has CDR1 SEHNR and CDR2 FQNEAQ (reference sequence). CDR3 DNA sequence: TGTGCCAGCAGCTTGTGGCGGGGGAGAGCTCGGGAAACCCAGTACTTC. Protein sequence: CASSLWRGRARETQYF.

In DNA form, the CDR3 reads TGTGCCAGCAGCATGGGACTCTCGAACACTGAAGCTTTCTTT. Residues: CASSMGLSNTEAFF. The rearrangement uses TRBV5-4 and TRBJ1-1; D perhaps matches TRBD1 (5 bases). CDR1 SGHNT and CDR2 YYREEE come from the germline V gene (reference sequence). The length of the CDR3 is 14 residues. The V gene lost 4 bases and the J gene lost 1 base, with 11 bases spanning the gap.

This sequence joins TRBV19 and TRBJ1-3; the D is unclear. Germline V gene sequence: CDR1 LNHDA, CDR2 SQIVND (reference sequence). The V end was cut by 4 bases, the J end by 7 bases, with 8 bases between. There are 12 residues in the CDR3. The CDR3 sequence: CASSTPQNTIYF. The CDR3 DNA follows: TGTGCCAGTAGTACCCCCCAGAACACCATATATTTT.

The rearrangement joins TRBV27 to TRBJ2-5; 9 bases are shared with TRBD2. The CDR3 consists of 15 residues. CDR1 and CDR2 from the germline V gene are MNHEY and SMNVEV (reference sequence). After removal of 4 bases from V and 0 bases from J, the junction contained 3 bases not matched to a gene. This CDR3 is CASSSRGGNQETQYF. For the CDR3, the DNA is TGTGCCAGCAGTTCGCGGGGGGGAAACCAAGAGACCCAGTACTTC.

The chain couples TRBV10-3 to TRBJ2-7, with D possibly TRBD2 on 6 matching bases. Trimming cost V 8 bases and J 3 bases, with 8 bases left between them. The V gene's germline CDR1 is ENHRY and CDR2 SYGVKD. This CDR3 is 11 amino acids long. CDR3 sequence (DNA): TGTGCCATCGGGGGGAGCTACGAGCAGTACTTC. Its protein is CAIGGSYEQYF.